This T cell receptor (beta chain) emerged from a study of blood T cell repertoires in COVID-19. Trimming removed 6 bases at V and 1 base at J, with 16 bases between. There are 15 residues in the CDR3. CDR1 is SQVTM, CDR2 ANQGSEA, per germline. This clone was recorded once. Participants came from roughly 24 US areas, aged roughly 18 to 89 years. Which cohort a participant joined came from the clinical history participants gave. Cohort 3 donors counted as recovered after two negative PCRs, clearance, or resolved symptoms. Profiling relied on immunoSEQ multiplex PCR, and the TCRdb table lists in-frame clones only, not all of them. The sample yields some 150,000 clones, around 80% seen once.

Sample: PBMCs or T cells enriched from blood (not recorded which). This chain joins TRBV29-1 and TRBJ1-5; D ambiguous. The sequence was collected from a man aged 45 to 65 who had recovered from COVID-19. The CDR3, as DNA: TGCAGCGTAGCGGGCCCGGGAGGGAGCAATCAGCCCCAGCATTTT. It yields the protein CSVAGPGGSNQPQHF.